This T cell receptor (beta chain) was retrieved from a study of early T cells in non-severe SARS-CoV-2 infection. Study-wide results and limits: VDJdb matching skewed toward anti-spike CD8 responses, missing private and CD4 specificities.

V was pared by 4 bases and J by 2 bases, with 8 bases of the junction left unmatched. The CDR3 loop spans 15 amino acids. Germline V gene lookup returns CDR1 DFQATT and CDR2 SNEGSKA (reference sequence). TCRdb redid the calling of the 5' RACE reads with MiXCR, one entry per CDR3 protein. This sample has tens of thousands of distinct CDR3 sequences, with over 4.5% found just once. On this clonotype: Its antigen remains unknown.

The chain recombines TRBV20-1 with TRBJ1-2, with 9 bases lining up with TRBD1. Sequencing input: whole blood. The clonotype comes from an adult who was a healthcare worker with PCR-confirmed SARS-CoV-2 infection or an uninfected control (not recorded which). The CDR3 sequence is CSAIPLQGANYGYTF. The CDR3 nucleotides are TGCAGTGCTATTCCCCTACAGGGGGCGAACTATGGCTACACCTTC.